These 23 T cell receptor beta chains share one sample of origin, sequenced in a study of shared clonotypes between healthy human individuals. Measured with immunoSEQ multiplex PCR; TCRdb has only the in-frame clones, and not every one. This table holds under 2.5 million clones, around 90% found once. The sequenced material came from naive CD4+ T cells from PBMCs. Subset given: CD45RA+ positively selected. Receptor source: a man younger than 35 in good health. Some clones in this sample may be carry-over from other donors' samples.

This clone has a handful of counts. The chain employs TRBV30 and TRBJ1-1; the D is unclear. CDR1 and CDR2 from the germline V gene are GTSNPN and SVGIG (reference sequence). The CDR3 spans 11 residues. With 4 bases removed from V and 3 bases from J, the gap between germline ends came to 6 bases. CDR3 protein: CAWTQDTEAFF. The CDR3 DNA follows: TGTGCCTGGACCCAGGACACTGAAGCTTTCTTT. The full variable domain, completed using reference TRBV30 and TRBJ1-1, is SQTIHQWPATLVQPVGSPLSLECTVEGTSNPNLYWYRQAAGRGLQLLFYSVGIGQISSEVPQNLSASRPQDRQFILSSKKLLLSDSGFYLCAWTQDTEAFFGQGTRLTVV.

Comment on this clone: Distinct nucleotide sequences in the sample also encode this CDR3. V and J are TRBV28 and TRBJ2-7, with TRBD1 matching 7 bases. This CDR3 is 14 amino acids long. Losses at the gene ends were 6 bases for V and 2 bases for J; bases not matched to a gene: 7. Germline CDR1 reads MDHEN; CDR2 reads SYDVKM. CDR3 sequence (DNA): TGTGCCAGCAGCCTCAGGGGGTTAACCTACGAGCAGTACTTC. Its translation is CASSLRGLTYEQYF.

This clone was observed once. The chain combines TRBV28 with TRBJ2-7; TRBD2 might be the D (6 bases). The CDR3 sequence is 14 residues long. Between the trimmed V and J ends, which lost 5 bases and 2 bases, there was a span of 13 bases. Germline CDR1 and CDR2: MDHEN and SYDVKM. CDR3 residues: CASSIMAGTYEQYF. CDR3 in DNA: TGTGCCAGCAGTATCATGGCGGGGACCTACGAGCAGTACTTC.

The chain uses TRBV2 and TRBJ2-7, with D maybe TRBD2 (5 bases). Germline V gene data show CDR1 as SNHLY and CDR2 as FYNNEI. The CDR3 spans 14 residues. V lost 5 bases to trimming and J lost 3 bases, with 14 bases between them. The CDR3 DNA reads as TGTGCCAGCAGTTCGGGATTCTCGGGCTACGAGCAGTACTTC. Translated, it gives CASSSGFSGYEQYF.

The chain is built from TRBV4-3 and TRBJ1-1; maybe TRBD1 (5 bases). This CDR3 has 14 residues. Trimming took 3 bases from V and 7 from J, leaving 15 bases between them. Per germline, CDR1 LGHNA and CDR2 YSLEER. The CDR3, as DNA: TGCGCCAGCAGCCAGAGGGACCTTGGAGGTGAAGCTTTCTTT. Translating gives CASSQRDLGGEAFF.

The chain links TRBV2 to TRBJ2-5; no definite D call. From germline, CDR1 is SNHLY and CDR2 FYNNEI. This CDR3 is built from 14 residues. The ends were cut back, 4 bases at V and 2 bases at J, with 11 bases in the middle. The CDR3 DNA follows: TGTGCCAGCAGTGTCGGGCCTCGGCAAGAGACCCAGTACTTC. This translates into CASSVGPRQETQYF.

The V and J genes are TRBV2 and TRBJ2-7; D may correspond to TRBD1 or TRBD2 (7 bases each). V was pared by 5 bases and J by 7 bases, with 18 bases between. This CDR3 contains 14 residues. The V gene's germline CDR1 is SNHLY and CDR2 FYNNEI. The CDR3 bases are TGTGCCAGCAGTATGACATGGCAGGGGGGGGAGCAGTACTTC. Its protein is CASSMTWQGGEQYF.

A remark on this clone: The same CDR3 is also encoded by other DNA sequences in this sample. The chain has TRBV28 and TRBJ2-2; TRBD2 matches at 10 bases. In germline, CDR1 is MDHEN, CDR2 SYDVKM. V was clipped by 4 bases and J by 5 bases; unmatched bases: 4. This CDR3 is 15 amino acids long. Written as DNA, the CDR3 is TGTGCCAGCAGTTCCAGCGGGAGGGGTACCGGGGAGCTGTTTTTT. Protein sequence: CASSSSGRGTGELFF.

This chain connects TRBV5-1 to TRBJ2-7, with D possibly TRBD1 on 6 matching bases. CDR3 length equals 16 residues. Germline V gene lookup returns CDR1 SGHRS and CDR2 YFSETQ. V was cut by 0 bases and J by 4 bases, with 17 bases left in between. CDR3 amino acids: CASSLASPRGGYEQYF. The DNA for the CDR3 is TGCGCCAGCAGCTTGGCCAGTCCCAGGGGTGGGTACGAGCAGTACTTC.

The CDR3 bases are TGTGCCACTAACAGGGGTCGGAATGAGCAGTTCTTC. This encodes CATNRGRNEQFF. The J gene is TRBJ2-1, the V gene TRBV2; 7 bases map to TRBD1. The J segment lost 7 bases and the V segment lost 10 bases, leaving 7 bases of the junction unmatched. Germline-derived CDR1 and CDR2 are SNHLY and FYNNEI. The CDR3 is 12 amino acids.

This clone has only a few counts. Other DNA sequences from this sample encode an identical CDR3 as well. This chain joins TRBV11-2 and TRBJ1-1; D gene ambiguous. The V gene lost 1 base and the J gene lost 1 base, with 7 bases spanning the gap. The CDR3 is 14 residues long. CDR1 and CDR2 (germline): SGHAT, FQNNGV. CDR3 DNA: TGTGCCAGCAGCTTAGCCGGGGAGAACACTGAAGCTTTCTTT. This encodes CASSLAGENTEAFF.

This chain connects TRBV18 to TRBJ2-7, with D possibly matching TRBD2 (6 bases). Germline V gene sequence: CDR1 KGHSH, CDR2 LQKENI. The CDR3 has 15 amino acids. The V gene lost 3 bases and the J gene lost 2 bases, with 14 bases spanning the gap. CDR3 DNA: TGTGCCAGCTCACCCGGGACGGACTATACCTACGAGCAGTACTTC. Amino acid sequence: CASSPGTDYTYEQYF.

The chain combines TRBV28 with TRBJ2-2, with 12 bases lining up with TRBD2. The CDR3 length is 20 residues. V gave up 5 bases and J gave up 4 bases; unmatched junction bases: 17. Per germline, CDR1 MDHEN and CDR2 SYDVKM. CDR3 in amino acids: CASSLLAGGPPFRGTGELFF. In DNA, the CDR3 is TGTGCCAGCAGTCTGCTAGCGGGAGGGCCCCCTTTCCGTGGCACCGGGGAGCTGTTTTTT.

This sequence joins TRBV5-4 and TRBJ2-7; weak D call: TRBD1 (6 bases). The CDR3 totals 15 residues. CDR1 and CDR2 from the germline V gene are SGHNT and YYREEE (reference sequence). Trimming pared 4 bases from V and 0 bases from J, leaving 14 bases between. DNA of the CDR3: TGTGCCAGCAGCCCCGGACAGACCATCTCCTACGAGCAGTACTTC. Its translation is CASSPGQTISYEQYF. The whole variable domain, remainder taken from reference TRBV5-4 and TRBJ2-7, is ETGVTQSPTHLIKTRGQQVTLRCSSQSGHNTVSWYQQALGQGPQFIFQYYREEENGRGNFPPRFSGLQFPNYSSELNVNALELDDSALYLCASSPGQTISYEQYFGPGTRLTVT.

This clone was observed a single time. Other nucleotide sequences in the sample specify the same CDR3. J is TRBJ2-1 and V is TRBV7-2, with 8 nucleotides matching TRBD2. The CDR3 extends over 15 amino acids. The V gene end was trimmed by 1 base and the J gene end by 3 bases; junction bases not matched to a gene: 2. From germline, CDR1 is SGHTA and CDR2 FQGNSA. The CDR3 protein is CASSLGGTSYNEQFF. Here the CDR3 DNA reads TGTGCCAGCAGCTTAGGGGGGACTAGCTACAATGAGCAGTTCTTC. Based on the CDR3 plus reference TRBV7-2 and TRBJ2-1, the full variable domain is GAGVSQSPSNKVTEKGKDVELRCDPISGHTALYWYRQSLGQGLEFLIYFQGNSAPDKSGLPSDRFSAERTGGSVSTLTIQRTQQEDSAVYLCASSLGGTSYNEQFFGPGTRLTVL.

The gene calls are TRBV7-8 and TRBJ1-5; D unresolved. There are 15 residues in the CDR3. CDR1 is SGHVS, CDR2 FQNEAQ, per germline. V was shortened by 5 bases and J by 4 bases, with 15 bases between the two germline ends. The CDR3 DNA reads TGTGCCAGCAGCCCGAACTCGCCTGGGAATCAGCCCCAGCATTTT. Protein product: CASSPNSPGNQPQHF.

This chain uses TRBV28 with TRBJ2-7; 7 nucleotides match TRBD2. Germline CDR1 is MDHEN and CDR2 is SYDVKM. With 7 bases clipped from V and 4 bases from J, the junction kept 10 bases outside the gene matches. This CDR3 comprises 14 residues. CDR3 nucleotide sequence: TGTGCCAGCAAGGGGCGAAGCGGGAAGTACGAGCAGTACTTC. Protein: CASKGRSGKYEQYF.

The CDR3 nucleotides are TGTGCCACCGGGGACCCCAAGGAAGATGGCTACACCTTC. Protein sequence: CATGDPKEDGYTF. This chain uses TRBV10-3 with TRBJ1-2; possible D gene TRBD1, 5 bases. Per germline, CDR1 ENHRY and CDR2 SYGVKD. V was shortened by 10 bases and J by 6 bases, with 18 bases between the two germline ends. The CDR3 runs 13 residues.

The CDR3 sequence: CASSLTVKEKLFF. CDR3 coding DNA: TGTGCCAGCAGTTTGACGGTGAAGGAAAAACTGTTTTTT. The rearrangement joins TRBV28 to TRBJ1-4; the D is unclear. Germline V lookup: CDR1 MDHEN, CDR2 SYDVKM. The CDR3 has 13 amino acids. The V end was cut by 3 bases, the J end by 8 bases, with 10 bases between. The variable domain in full, with the rest retrieved from reference TRBV28 and TRBJ1-4, is DVKVTQSSRYLVKRTGEKVFLECVQDMDHENMFWYRQDPGLGLRLIYFSYDVKMKEKGDIPEGYSVSREKKERFSLILESASTNQTSMYLCASSLTVKEKLFFGSGTQLSVL.

The chain has TRBV11-2 and TRBJ1-3; 10 nucleotides match TRBD1. The CDR3 is 15 residues long. With V trimmed by 6 bases and J by 6 bases, 8 bases remained unmatched. Germline lookup yields CDR1 SGHAT and CDR2 FQNNGV. The CDR3 loop reads CASSARDRGENTIYF. The CDR3 bases are TGTGCCAGCAGTGCCCGGGACAGGGGAGAAAACACCATATATTTT.

Remarks on this clone: Other DNA sequences in this sample translate to the same CDR3. This chain joins TRBV9 and TRBJ2-7; 7 nucleotides align to TRBD1. This CDR3 has 14 residues. CDR1 is SGDLS, CDR2 YYNGEE, per germline. J lost 2 bases, V lost 0 bases, and 2 bases had no gene match. CDR3 sequence (DNA): TGTGCCAGCAGCGTAGGACAGGGTACCTACGAGCAGTACTTC. Amino acids: CASSVGQGTYEQYF.

The genes are TRBV27 and TRBJ2-1, with 11 bases that match TRBD2. Germline V gives CDR1 MNHEY, CDR2 SMNVEV (reference sequence). V shed 7 bases, J shed 3 bases, and the junction held 14 bases outside the gene matches. The CDR3 spans 18 residues. CDR3 sequence: CASISRVAGGIFYNEQFF. CDR3 nucleotide sequence: TGTGCCAGCATCAGTAGGGTAGCGGGAGGGATCTTCTACAATGAGCAGTTCTTC.

The V call is TRBV2, the J call TRBJ1-2; the D is unclear. The V end was cut by 7 bases, the J end by 3 bases, with 12 bases between. Germline CDR1 SNHLY, CDR2 FYNNEI. The length of the CDR3 is 13 residues. The CDR3 region is CASTPATDYGYTF. As DNA, the CDR3 is TGTGCCAGCACCCCCGCGACTGACTATGGCTACACCTTC.